A single sample gave rise to the 30 T cell receptor beta chains below, sequenced in a study of control samples from healthy donors and cancer patients. Sequencing was performed with immunoSEQ multiplex PCR; in TCRdb, only in-frame clones are kept and a portion is missing. The table lists more than 75,000 clones, about 90% of them singletons, with 1.9% in the top ten. Sequences were obtained from PBMCs. These TCRs come from a woman aged 60-75 years with head and neck cancer.

The CDR3: CASGIAGTKNNEQFF. The CDR3, as DNA: TGTGCCAGCGGTATCGCCGGGACGAAAAACAATGAGCAGTTCTTC. V usage is TRBV27 and J usage is TRBJ2-1, with D possibly being TRBD1 or TRBD2 (5 bases each). The CDR3 runs 15 residues. V lost 8 bases and J lost 5, with 19 bases in between. The germline CDR1 and CDR2 sequences are MNHEY and SMNVEV (reference sequence).

This chain links TRBV15 with TRBJ1-2, with D possibly matching TRBD1 (6 bases). CDR3 length: 14 residues. V was shortened by 2 bases and J by 4 bases, with 11 bases between the two germline ends. Germline V gives CDR1 LNHNV, CDR2 YYDKDF (reference sequence). In DNA, the CDR3 is TGTGCCACCAGCAGACAACAGGGTGCCTATGGCTACACCTTC. Amino acid sequence: CATSRQQGAYGYTF.

This chain links TRBV7-6 with TRBJ2-1, with TRBD1 matching 8 bases. J lost 0 bases, V lost 5 bases, and 12 bases had no gene match. The CDR3 extends over 18 amino acids. CDR1 and CDR2 from the germline V gene are SGHVS and FNYEAQ. CDR3 region: CASSPDVGQVSSYNEQFF. The CDR3 DNA reads as TGTGCCAGCAGCCCAGATGTGGGACAGGTGAGCTCCTACAATGAGCAGTTCTTC. The full variable domain, in which reference TRBV7-6 and TRBJ2-1 provide the parts outside the CDR3, is GAGVSQSPRYKVTKRGQDVALRCDPISGHVSLYWYRQALGQGPEFLTYFNYEAQQDKSGLPNDRFSAERPEGSISTLTIQRTEQRDSAMYRCASSPDVGQVSSYNEQFFGPGTRLTVL.

The rearrangement uses TRBV11-2 and TRBJ2-1, with unresolved D. CDR3 length: 13 residues. Germline CDR1 and CDR2: SGHAT and FQNNGV. V was cut by 0 bases and J by 9 bases, with 9 bases left in between. CDR3: CASSLDRWGEQFF. The CDR3, as DNA: TGTGCCAGCAGCTTAGATAGGTGGGGTGAGCAGTTCTTC.

The rearrangement uses TRBV4-3 and TRBJ2-2; the D is unclear. The CDR3 loop spans 16 amino acids. V was clipped by 2 bases and J by 1 base, with 11 bases between them. The germline CDR1 and CDR2 sequences are LGHNA and YSLEER. The CDR3 loop is CASSQLPPGNTGELFF. Here the CDR3 DNA reads TGCGCCAGCAGCCAACTCCCCCCGGGGAACACCGGGGAGCTGTTTTTT.

The chain joins TRBV1 to TRBJ2-7. TRBV1 corresponds to a pseudogene. CDR3 length equals 16 residues. Here the CDR3 DNA reads TGCACCAGCAGCCAGTCGGGCTGGCCTTACTCCTACGAGCAGTACTTC. It is translated as CTSSQSGWPYSYEQYF.

Note on this clone: Compared with germline, one end of the junction differs, possibly owing to a read error. The chain employs TRBV7-7 and TRBJ2-7; 13 positions agree with TRBD2. The CDR3 covers 19 residues. In germline, CDR1 is SSHAT, CDR2 FNYEAQ (reference sequence). This CDR3 is CASSLPLPGLAGSSYEQYF. CDR3 sequence (DNA): TGTGCTAGCAGCCTACCCTTACCGGGACTAGCGGGATCCTCCTACGAGCAGTACTTC.

The chain joins TRBV7-9 to TRBJ2-7, with D tentatively TRBD1 (5 bases). This CDR3 has 16 residues. The V end lost 2 bases, the J end lost 5 bases, and 19 bases lay between the germline ends. Germline V gene lookup returns CDR1 SEHNR and CDR2 FQNEAQ (reference sequence). CDR3 in DNA: TGTGCCAGCAGCTTATTTATTCTTCAGGGCCTGGACGAGCAGTACTTC. Amino acid sequence: CASSLFILQGLDEQYF.

This clone was recorded once. This chain uses TRBV19 with TRBJ2-7; TRBD1 aligns across 8 bases. The V and J ends lost 5 bases and 3 bases, in that order; junction bases with no gene match: 3. The CDR3 runs to 13 residues. Germline loops: CDR1 LNHDA, CDR2 SQIVND (reference sequence). CDR3 coding DNA: TGTGCCAGTAGTGTCGGACAGGGCTACGAGCAGTACTTC. Residues: CASSVGQGYEQYF.

About this clone itself: Its ends do not fully match the called genes, so a read error is possible. V gene TRBV7-2 combines with J gene TRBJ1-1; 7 bases agree with TRBD1. The length of the CDR3 is 12 residues. The germline V gene encodes CDR1 SGHTA and CDR2 FQGNSA. CDR3 in amino acids: CASSQGYRGLVF. The CDR3 DNA reads TGTGCCAGCAGCCAAGGGTACAGGGGCTTGGTCTTT.

The chain joins TRBV7-9 to TRBJ2-1, with TRBD2 matching over 10 bases. Germline CDR1 is SEHNR and CDR2 is FQNEAQ (reference sequence). The CDR3 has 15 amino acids. With V trimmed by 5 bases and J by 4 bases, 5 bases remained unmatched. CDR3 bases: TGTGCCAGCAGCCAGACTAGCGGGCCTTACAATGAGCAGTTCTTC. It yields the protein CASSQTSGPYNEQFF.

The chain recombines TRBV3-1 (or the pseudogene TRBV3-2) with TRBJ2-2, with TRBD2 identical over 12 bases. CDR1 is LGHDT and CDR2 is YNNKEL in the germline V gene (reference sequence). V was pared by 2 bases and J by 0 bases, with 7 bases of the junction left unmatched. CDR3 size: 19 residues. The CDR3 is CASSQPLAGGFANTGELFF. The CDR3, as DNA: TGTGCCAGCAGCCAACCGCTAGCGGGAGGGTTCGCGAACACCGGGGAGCTGTTTTTT.

The rearrangement joins TRBV12-3 or TRBV12-4 to TRBJ2-2; D might be TRBD1 (5 bases). Trimming took 3 bases from V and 7 from J, leaving 9 bases between them. The CDR3 consists of 13 residues. For the CDR3, the DNA is TGTGCCAGCAGTTTCAGGGAATTCGGGGAGCTGTTTTTT. It is translated as CASSFREFGELFF.

This chain uses TRBV5-8 with TRBJ2-1; 9 nucleotides line up with TRBD2. The V segment lost 0 bases and the J segment 0 bases; nucleotides outside the gene matches: 10. Germline CDR1 is SGHTS and CDR2 is YDEGEE. The CDR3 contains 19 residues. DNA for the CDR3: TGTGCCAGCAGCTTGGGGCTAGCGGGGATCGTTAGCTCCTACAATGAGCAGTTCTTC. This translates into CASSLGLAGIVSSYNEQFF.

V and J are TRBV5-1 and TRBJ2-7; 10 bases are a match to TRBD1. The germline V gene has CDR1 SGHRS and CDR2 YFSETQ. This CDR3 comprises 14 residues. The ends lost 7 bases at V and 4 bases at J; junction bases unmatched: 8. CDR3 DNA: TGCGCCAGCGCAAGCCGGGACAGGGGTTACGAGCAGTACTTC. Translated: CASASRDRGYEQYF.

This chain uses TRBV9 with TRBJ2-1; D is ambiguous. Trimming took 4 bases from V and 0 from J, leaving 11 bases between them. CDR3 length: 15 residues. Germline V CDR1 and CDR2: SGDLS, YYNGEE. As DNA, the CDR3 is TGTGCCAGCAGCTCAACCCTTAACTCCTACAATGAGCAGTTCTTC. It specifies CASSSTLNSYNEQFF.

The J gene is TRBJ1-1, the V gene TRBV2, with D hard to call. V lost 5 bases and J 1 base, leaving 11 bases between the germline ends. There are 14 residues in the CDR3. Looked up from germline, CDR1 is SNHLY and CDR2 is FYNNEI. The chain's CDR3 is CASSLRESNTEAFF. CDR3 nucleotides: TGTGCCAGCAGTCTCCGGGAGTCGAACACTGAAGCTTTCTTT.

The CDR3 region is CASSPGDRGIREQYF. The CDR3 DNA sequence: TGTGCCTCTTCCCCGGGGGACAGGGGAATCCGCGAGCAGTACTTC. This chain uses TRBV10-3 with TRBJ2-5, with 10 positions matching TRBD1. Matching the DNA end better, TRBJ2-7 makes the J call doubtful. Germline V lookup: CDR1 ENHRY, CDR2 SYGVKD. This CDR3 is built from 15 residues.

This chain joins TRBV5-4 and TRBJ2-1, with a tentative D call TRBD2 (5 bases). Germline loops: CDR1 SGHNT, CDR2 YYREEE (reference sequence). The CDR3 loop spans 18 amino acids. V lost 0 bases, J lost 15 bases, and 31 bases lay in between. This CDR3 reads CASSLGRWQTDAGGSRFF. The CDR3 coding sequence is TGTGCCAGCAGCTTGGGTAGATGGCAAACGGACGCGGGTGGTTCACGGTTCTTC.

The chain uses TRBV7-2 and TRBJ2-3; TRBD2 aligns across 10 bases. V lost 1 base, J lost 5 bases, and 6 bases stayed unmatched. The CDR3 has 16 residues. CDR1 SGHTA and CDR2 FQGNSA come from the germline V gene. The CDR3 DNA sequence: TGTGCCAGCAGCTTAGAGCAGCGGGAGGGCGTAGATACGCAGTATTTT. It codes for CASSLEQREGVDTQYF.

The CDR3 reads CATDYAGELFF. Here the CDR3 DNA reads TGTGCCACAGATTATGCCGGGGAGCTGTTTTTT. V and J are TRBV7-9 and TRBJ2-2; D not certain. CDR1 is SEHNR and CDR2 is FQNEAQ in the germline V gene (reference sequence). There are 11 residues in the CDR3. V dropped 10 bases and J dropped 6 bases, with 9 bases sitting between them.

The V call is TRBV5-1, the J call TRBJ1-1; 9 bases are a match to TRBD1. V lost 2 bases to trimming and J lost 7 bases; unmatched junction nucleotides: 12. Germline V gene lookup returns CDR1 SGHRS and CDR2 YFSETQ. CDR3 size: 16 residues. The DNA for the CDR3 is TGCGCCAGCAGCTTAGCGACTACAGGGGGCGCGAATGAAGCTTTCTTT. This gives the protein CASSLATTGGANEAFF.

The J gene is TRBJ2-7, the V gene TRBV5-1, with D hard to call. Germline CDR1 is SGHRS and CDR2 is YFSETQ. Trimming took off 0 bases at V and 5 bases at J, with 12 bases between the two ends. CDR3 length: 14 residues. The CDR3 DNA is TGCGCCAGCAGCTTGGCGCCTAGTAGGGACGAGCAGTACTTC. It specifies CASSLAPSRDEQYF. Complete variable domain (other parts from reference TRBV5-1 and TRBJ2-7): KAGVTQTPRYLIKTRGQQVTLSCSPISGHRSVSWYQQTPGQGLQFLFEYFSETQRNKGNFPGRFSGRQFSNSRSEMNVSTLELGDSALYLCASSLAPSRDEQYFGPGTRLTVT.

This chain links TRBV7-6 with TRBJ2-1, with D possibly TRBD1 on 6 matching bases. The CDR3 totals 16 residues. Germline CDR1 is SGHVS and CDR2 is FNYEAQ. Trimming stripped 6 bases from V and 7 bases from J, with 22 bases between. The CDR3 loop reads CASSLTRSQGTNEQFF. In nucleotides, the CDR3 is TGTGCCAGCAGTCTTACCCGAAGCCAGGGGACAAATGAGCAGTTCTTC.

The CDR3, as DNA: TGTGCCAGCAGGAGTAGACTAGACGCACGCTACGAGCAGTACTTC. It encodes CASRSRLDARYEQYF. The chain links TRBV7-2 to TRBJ2-7; D perhaps matches TRBD2 (6 bases). Trimming pared 6 bases from V and 3 bases from J, leaving 18 bases between. Germline V gives CDR1 SGHTA, CDR2 FQGNSA. The CDR3 has 15 amino acids.

V and J are TRBV15 and TRBJ2-5; D remains ambiguous. This CDR3 is 18 amino acids long. Germline V gives CDR1 LNHNV, CDR2 YYDKDF (reference sequence). V dropped 0 bases and J dropped 2 bases, with 19 bases sitting between them. The DNA for the CDR3 is TGTGCCACCAGCAGAGATCTAATCCCTAGTCTCCGTCAAGAGACCCAGTACTTC. It codes for CATSRDLIPSLRQETQYF.

This chain joins TRBV7-9 and TRBJ1-5; unclear D gene. CDR1 and CDR2 (germline): SEHNR, FQNEAQ (reference sequence). V was pared by 2 bases and J by 6 bases, with 11 bases between. The CDR3 is made up of 14 amino acids. In nucleotides, the CDR3 is TGTGCCAGCAGCTTAAACGGTGGCGGTCAGCCCCAGCATTTT. It encodes CASSLNGGGQPQHF. Together with reference TRBV7-9 and TRBJ1-5, the CDR3 gives the full variable domain: DTGVSQNPRHKITKRGQNVTFRCDPISEHNRLYWYRQTLGQGPEFLTYFQNEAQLEKSRLLSDRFSAERPKGSFSTLEIQRTEQGDSAMYLCASSLNGGGQPQHFGDGTRLSIL.

This chain uses TRBV29-1 with TRBJ2-2, with 8 nucleotides matching TRBD2. The CDR3 consists of 14 residues. The germline gives CDR1 SQVTM, CDR2 ANQGSEA. J was trimmed by 8 bases and V by 1 base; bases with no gene match: 6. CDR3 DNA sequence: TGCAGCGTTGAAGCGGGAGGGCGAGGTGGGGAGCTGTTTTTT. Protein sequence: CSVEAGGRGGELFF.

In DNA, the CDR3 is TGTGCCAGCAGCTTAGCGGGGCGGGCAAGCTCCTACGAGCAGTACTTC. Its protein is CASSLAGRASSYEQYF. The gene calls are TRBV7-2 and TRBJ2-7; D possibly matches TRBD1 or TRBD2 (5 bases each). The ends were cut back, 0 bases at V and 0 bases at J, with 12 bases in the middle. Germline values: CDR1 SGHTA, CDR2 FQGNSA. The CDR3 is 16 residues long. The entire variable domain, with the rest obtained from reference TRBV7-2 and TRBJ2-7, is as follows: GAGVSQSPSNKVTEKGKDVELRCDPISGHTALYWYRQSLGQGLEFLIYFQGNSAPDKSGLPSDRFSAERTGGSVSTLTIQRTQQEDSAVYLCASSLAGRASSYEQYFGPGTRLTVT.

The chain uses TRBV25-1 and TRBJ1-6; D gene uncertain. The CDR3 extends over 12 amino acids. V was pared by 1 base and J by 8 bases, with 3 bases between. CDR1 and CDR2 (germline): MGHDK, SYGVNS. The chain's CDR3 is CASSEFDSPLHF. The CDR3, as DNA: TGTGCCAGCAGTGAATTCGATTCACCCCTCCACTTT.